The table lists the clone carrying this T cell receptor beta chain with a count of one. What it binds is not known. This specimen comes from a study of OX40 agonist ivuxolimab in advanced cancers. Turning to the study itself: Patients undergoing dose escalation presented with hepatocellular carcinoma, melanoma, renal cell or head and neck cancer.

V lost 2 bases, J lost 1 base, and 18 bases lay in between. The CDR3 is 19 residues long. Germline V gene data show CDR1 as KGHSH and CDR2 as LQKENI. Clones were read by immunoSEQ multiplex PCR, and TCRdb kept only the in-frame ones, dropping some. Of tens of thousands of clones in the sample, 88% were seen once. Study observations and caveats: Clonal expansion among partial responders at 0.1-3.0 mg/kg ranked near the lowest.

The gene calls are TRBV18 and TRBJ2-6; maybe TRBD1 (6 bases). The source is an adult with an advanced solid tumor such as melanoma, head and neck, liver or kidney cancer. The input for sequencing was CD4+ or CD8+ T cells sorted from blood, taken in a trial of the OX40 agonist ivuxolimab. The CDR3 sequence is CASSPLPGVFRSGANVLTF. The CDR3 DNA is TGTGCCAGCTCACCATTGCCAGGGGTTTTTCGTTCTGGGGCCAACGTCCTGACTTTC.